There are a few counts of the clone carrying this TCR beta chain. What it binds is unknown. Primers: 60 Vbeta forward and 13 Jbeta reverse. Per the study methods: In a later analysis, of around 85 million unique beta chains, roughly 9.9 million appeared in at least two donors. The method was immunoSEQ multiplex PCR; TCRdb's version includes in-frame clones alone and lacks a portion of them. The V and J calls and clone size are taken from that table; D and trimming were inferred from the DNA. The table records approximately 160,000 clones, approximately 80% of them present only once. This sample is drawn from a study of cytomegalovirus exposure and HLA in healthy donors. This cohort consisted of healthy bone marrow donors. Trimming removed 4 bases at V and 4 bases at J, with 11 bases between. The CDR3 consists of 14 residues. The V gene's germline CDR1 is SGHRS and CDR2 YFSETQ. Study-level results: Reports state that TCR beta sequences accurately predicted most subjects' HLA-A and HLA-B alleles. For most TCR beta V segments, an earlier analysis put the productive rate at about 87% or about 30% of the time.

The receptor was derived from a man aged 30 to 39 in good health and CMV-seropositive. The sample taken for sequencing was PBMCs. This chain connects TRBV5-1 to TRBJ2-2; no clear D. The CDR3 nucleotides are TGCGCCAGCAGCCAAAATTCGGGCACCGGGGAGCTGTTTTTT. Translation: CASSQNSGTGELFF.